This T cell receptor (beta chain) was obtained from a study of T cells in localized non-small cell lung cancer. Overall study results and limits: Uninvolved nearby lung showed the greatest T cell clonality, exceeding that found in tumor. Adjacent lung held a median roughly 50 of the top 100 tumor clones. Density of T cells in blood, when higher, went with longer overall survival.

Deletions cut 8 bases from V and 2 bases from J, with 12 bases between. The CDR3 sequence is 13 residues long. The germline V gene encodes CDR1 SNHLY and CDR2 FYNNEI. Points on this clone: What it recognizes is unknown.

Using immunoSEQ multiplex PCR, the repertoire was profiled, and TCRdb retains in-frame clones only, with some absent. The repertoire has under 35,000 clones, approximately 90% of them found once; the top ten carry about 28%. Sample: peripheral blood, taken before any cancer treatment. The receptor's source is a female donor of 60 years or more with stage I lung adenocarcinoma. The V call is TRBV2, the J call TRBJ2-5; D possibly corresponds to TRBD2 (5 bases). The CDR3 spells CASARLAQETQYF. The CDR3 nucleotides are TGTGCCAGCGCCCGCCTAGCACAAGAGACCCAGTACTTC.